This TCR beta chain derives from a study of T cell responses to AZD1222 COVID-19 vaccine. Study-level points and caveats: Repertoires in all cases were sampled only once the peak T cell response had passed. Receipt of two AZD1222 doses was followed by a rise in Spike-specific TCR breadth and depth.

Points on this clone: Its target is unknown.

The repertoire was sequenced with immunoSEQ multiplex PCR; TCRdb's copy has only in-frame clones and lacks some. The sample includes some 150,000 clones, roughly nine tenths of them seen just once. Both about-4-week and about-12-week second-dose recipients were combined. The sequencing here drew on peripheral blood, taken 28 days after the second AZD1222 dose. This receptor was identified in an adult who received the AZD1222 COVID-19 vaccine.

CDR3 loop: CASSLGGGLGGSPLHF. The CDR3 DNA reads TGTGCCAGCAGCTTAGGGGGAGGGCTCGGAGGTTCACCCCTCCACTTT. V usage is TRBV7-6 and J usage is TRBJ1-6, with D unclear. The CDR3 spans 16 residues. Trimming took 1 base from V and 9 from J, leaving 16 bases between them. The germline V gene has CDR1 SGHVS and CDR2 FNYEAQ.